A selection of T cell receptor beta chains follows, all from one sample in a study of T-cell memory formation after mild COVID-19. One entry per CDR3 protein results from TCRdb running MiXCR on the 5' RACE reads. Among around 7,000 distinct CDR3 sequences, about 54% were seen once, and the ten largest hold around 2.3%. The sample comprised PBMCs or a T cell subset sorted from them (not recorded which). These TCRs come from an adult who had mild COVID-19 (a few samples of this study predate the infection). Cell type and time point are not known. CDR3s include the opening cysteine and the closing phenylalanine or tryptophan. The order of the fields is CDR3 DNA, CDR3 protein, D gene, clone size, V gene, J gene. The D gene is left open where the match is weak. Size is omitted from some rows. Given values are once, few, many or a class for expanded clones.

DNA: TGCAGTGCTAGAGATCCCCTAACTCAGCCCCAGCATTTT; CDR3: CSARDPLTQPQHF; D: NA; size: NA; V: TRBV20-1; J: TRBJ1-5
DNA: TGTGCCAGCAAGTCATCCAGAACCAATTCACCCCTCCACTTT; CDR3: CASKSSRTNSPLHF; D: NA; size: once; V: TRBV6-2/TRBV6-3; J: TRBJ1-6
DNA: TGCAGCGTTGAGGCAGGGGACAGGGGCTACGAGCAGTACTTC; CDR3: CSVEAGDRGYEQYF; D: TRBD1; size: NA; V: TRBV29-1; J: TRBJ2-7
DNA: TGTGCCAGCAGCCAGACTAGCGGGGGGGTCACAGATACGCAGTATTTT; CDR3: CASSQTSGGVTDTQYF; D: TRBD2; size: NA; V: TRBV11-2; J: TRBJ2-3
DNA: TGTGCCAGCAGCTTAACGCTTTGGGGGCAGGACAATGAGCAGTTCTTC; CDR3: CASSLTLWGQDNEQFF; D: NA; size: medium-sized; V: TRBV7-2; J: TRBJ2-1
DNA: TGTGCCAGCAGGCCCAGCACAGATACGCAGTATTTT; CDR3: CASRPSTDTQYF; D: NA; size: NA; V: TRBV12-3/TRBV12-4; J: TRBJ2-3
DNA: TGTGCCAGCAGCCGAAGGGACAGACATAATTCACCCCTCCACTTT; CDR3: CASSRRDRHNSPLHF; D: NA; size: many; V: TRBV21-1; J: TRBJ1-6
DNA: TGTGCCACCAGTGGTCTGGGACAGGTTCTCACCGGGGAGCTGTTTTTT; CDR3: CATSGLGQVLTGELFF; D: TRBD1; size: medium-sized; V: TRBV24-1; J: TRBJ2-2
DNA: TGTGCCAGCCGAGTGGAGGGCCAGGGAAAGACCCAGTACTTC; CDR3: CASRVEGQGKTQYF; D: NA; size: NA; V: TRBV7-9; J: TRBJ2-5
DNA: TGCAGTGCTCCCTTACCGGGACAGGGTACCTACGAGCAGTACTTC; CDR3: CSAPLPGQGTYEQYF; D: TRBD1; size: large; V: TRBV20-1; J: TRBJ2-7
DNA: TGCAGCGTTGAAGCTACAACCTCTGGAAACACCATATATTTT; CDR3: CSVEATTSGNTIYF; D: NA; size: medium-sized; V: TRBV29-1; J: TRBJ1-3
DNA: TGTGCCAGCAGTCCCGGACTAGCATTGGATACGCAGTATTTT; CDR3: CASSPGLALDTQYF; D: TRBD2; size: medium-sized; V: TRBV27; J: TRBJ2-3
DNA: TGTGCCAGCAGTTTATTCAGGGGAGCGTCAGATACGCAGTATTTT; CDR3: CASSLFRGASDTQYF; D: NA; size: medium-sized; V: TRBV28; J: TRBJ2-3
DNA: TGCAGCGTTCGGACTAGCGGGGGCACAGATACGCAGTATTTT; CDR3: CSVRTSGGTDTQYF; D: TRBD2; size: NA; V: TRBV29-1; J: TRBJ2-3
DNA: TGTGCCAGCAGCTTACGAGCAGCGGGGGGAGGTGAGACCCAGTACTTC; CDR3: CASSLRAAGGGETQYF; D: TRBD2; size: medium-sized; V: TRBV7-2; J: TRBJ2-5
DNA: TGTGCCAGCAGTTACATCCGGGGTCTACGCAATCAGCCCCAGCATTTT; CDR3: CASSYIRGLRNQPQHF; D: NA; size: NA; V: TRBV6-5; J: TRBJ1-5
DNA: TGCGCCAGCAGCCTCCTAGGGGGCGTTGGAACTGAAGCTTTCTTT; CDR3: CASSLLGGVGTEAFF; D: TRBD1; size: medium-sized; V: TRBV4-3; J: TRBJ1-1
DNA: TGCAGTGCAGCGAGTGATAAGGATGGCTACACCTTC; CDR3: CSAASDKDGYTF; D: NA; size: medium-sized; V: TRBV20-1; J: TRBJ1-2
DNA: TGTGCCGGCAGCCTGGGGCAGGGTGCTTCACCCCTCCACTTT; CDR3: CAGSLGQGASPLHF; D: NA; size: NA; V: TRBV7-9; J: TRBJ1-6
DNA: TGTGCCAGCAGCGTTGGGGCATACGGCGGTACAGATACGCAGTATTTT; CDR3: CASSVGAYGGTDTQYF; D: NA; size: NA; V: TRBV9; J: TRBJ2-3
DNA: TGTGCCAGCAGTCCCCTCCGGGACAGGGTGGACAATGAGCAGTTCTTC; CDR3: CASSPLRDRVDNEQFF; D: TRBD1; size: NA; V: TRBV6-2/TRBV6-3; J: TRBJ2-1
DNA: TGTGCCAGCAGCCCGACACCAGACAATGAGCAGTTCTTC; CDR3: CASSPTPDNEQFF; D: NA; size: NA; V: TRBV7-9; J: TRBJ2-1
DNA: TGTGCCAGCAGCCCACAGGGCGGCGGGGGTACACCCCTCCACTTT; CDR3: CASSPQGGGGTPLHF; D: NA; size: NA; V: TRBV7-2; J: TRBJ1-6
DNA: TGTGCCAGCAGCTTAAGCGGGCACGCTACCGGGGAGCTGTTTTTT; CDR3: CASSLSGHATGELFF; D: NA; size: NA; V: TRBV7-2; J: TRBJ2-2
DNA: TGTGCCAGCAGTCAAGGGACAGGGGGCTTCTCACCCCTCCACTTT; CDR3: CASSQGTGGFSPLHF; D: TRBD1; size: medium-sized; V: TRBV27; J: TRBJ1-6
DNA: TGTGCCAGCAGTCCCGGGACTGTGAATACGCAGTATTTT; CDR3: CASSPGTVNTQYF; D: NA; size: medium-sized; V: TRBV6-6; J: TRBJ2-3
DNA: TGCAGTGCAGGGGGGCAGCCCCCGAAGCAGTACTTC; CDR3: CSAGGQPPKQYF; D: NA; size: NA; V: TRBV20-1; J: TRBJ2-7
DNA: TGTGCCACCAGTGATTTGAAGTTTGCAGGGGTAGATACGCAGTATTTT; CDR3: CATSDLKFAGVDTQYF; D: NA; size: NA; V: TRBV24-1; J: TRBJ2-3
DNA: TGTGCCACCAGCAAACCCGGGACTCCGTACAATGAGCAGTTCTTC; CDR3: CATSKPGTPYNEQFF; D: NA; size: NA; V: TRBV15; J: TRBJ2-1
DNA: TGCGCCAGCAGCCCAACTTGGCCGCAGGAAGAAAACATTCAGTACTTC; CDR3: CASSPTWPQEENIQYF; D: NA; size: NA; V: TRBV4-1; J: TRBJ2-4
DNA: TGTGCCAGCAGCCAGATAGGAAAGACCCAGTACTTC; CDR3: CASSQIGKTQYF; D: NA; size: NA; V: TRBV7-2; J: TRBJ2-5
DNA: TGCGCCAGCAGCTACGGGACGGCTAACTACGAGCAGTACTTC; CDR3: CASSYGTANYEQYF; D: NA; size: NA; V: TRBV5-1; J: TRBJ2-7
DNA: TGTGCCAGCAGTTTACTAGCGGGCTCCTACAATGAGCAGTTCTTC; CDR3: CASSLLAGSYNEQFF; D: TRBD2; size: NA; V: TRBV28; J: TRBJ2-1
DNA: TGTGCCAGCAGCCCACCTCGGTCCCGGAAGACCCAGTACTTC; CDR3: CASSPPRSRKTQYF; D: NA; size: once; V: TRBV3-1; J: TRBJ2-5
DNA: TGTGCCAGCAGTCCCTTTGCAGGGGAGAATAATTCACCCCTCCACTTT; CDR3: CASSPFAGENNSPLHF; D: NA; size: medium-sized; V: TRBV6-5; J: TRBJ1-6
DNA: TGTGCCAGCAGTGAACATGCCCCGGAGTTCTTC; CDR3: CASSEHAPEFF; D: NA; size: few; V: TRBV2; J: TRBJ2-1
DNA: TGTGCCAGCAGCCCTTACGGCGGAACAGATACGCAGTATTTT; CDR3: CASSPYGGTDTQYF; D: NA; size: NA; V: TRBV6-5; J: TRBJ2-3